This TCR beta chain was identified in a study of shared clonotypes between healthy human individuals (TCRdb year 2020). Notes on the research overall: The cohort comprised a couple of women and a few men aged 18 to 49 years. For each donor, three plates each were used for CD4 naive and CD4 memory, two plates were used for CD8 naive, and one plate was used for CD8 memory. To estimate repertoire size and how much clonotypes are shared between individuals, the study performed deep sequencing of blood TCR repertoires from roughly five healthy adults. To increase sequencing depth and limit assay-specific biases, TCR repertoire library preparation and sequencing were carried out by different laboratories using diverse techniques. Each donor's leukapheresis produced roughly between roughly 0.85 and 9.5 billion PBMCs. Broad study findings and their caveats: Compared with non-shared clonotypes, the clonotypes found in all four sorted-subset donors had higher generation probabilities. Sharing across a handful of donors was observed for roughly 5% of naive CD4, over 3% of naive CD8, over 2% of memory CD4, and roughly 0.4% of memory CD8 clonotypes. Rarefaction of sorted-subset datasets indicated incomplete sequencing despite the large sequencing depth. Only blood was sampled, and tissue TCR repertoires likely differ from those in blood. Estimated clonotype richness was generally larger for naive than for memory subsets. The small number of donors limited the genetic and exposure-history diversity represented. Based on pairwise subsampling, the degree of clonotype sharing among donors was expected to be affected by sequencing depth.

This clone was found once. What antigen it recognizes has not been identified. No per-base quality is available; no much larger clone lies one base away. Spanning cysteine to phenylalanine, the CDR3 consists of 17 amino acids. Only the CDR3 portion is preserved as DNA: 51 bases, with reading frame beginning at the first base. V trim: 2 bases; J trim: 4 bases; unmatched bases: 12. CDR1 and CDR2 are drawn from the germline V gene: SGHTA, FQGNSA. Using the deep immunoSEQ assay, TCR CDR3 regions were amplified from genomic DNA by multiplex PCR. For each cell subset, the extracted genomic DNA was distributed evenly across all wells of several immunoSEQ 96-well plates, and each plate served as one replicate. For sorted subsets, about 200 ng genomic DNA, equal to 30,000 to 35,000 T cell genomes, was loaded into each replicate PCR. Purified libraries were measured with a Qubit 3.0 fluorometer, size-checked on a Bioanalyzer 2100, and measured again with the KAPA Library Quantification kit. Each immunoSEQ 96-well plate was sequenced on its own single-read 150-cycle Illumina NextSeq 550 flow cell. As for the original processing: The immunoSEQ output contained only junctional sequences without quality scores, so filtering could not match that applied to full-length reads. To assign V/J genes and CDR3, sequences were annotated against IMGT germline references using PyIR, a Python wrapper for IgBLAST v1.9. Reads with weak V/J assignments (E-value above 1e-6), missing CDR3, stop codons, out-of-frame junctions, or ambiguous translated residues were removed. A V3J clonotype was defined by an identical inferred V gene, J gene, and CDR3 amino acid sequence. To compute the percentage overlap between repertoires, the number of shared unique clonotypes was divided by the size of the smaller repertoire. Richness of each repertoire was evaluated using RTK rarefaction, the Chao1 estimator, and Recon v2.1 estimates of unobserved clonotypes. Generation probabilities were computed with OLGA for all TCRbeta clonotypes obtained by the gDNA method from several donors. TCRdb stores this immuneACCESS table with in-frame sequences only. Part of the clones is absent; in the studies checked, under half of the shortfall reflects unresolved V genes, and no reason is known for the rest. The D gene and trimming were derived from the DNA, and the V and J assignments and clone size from that table. The sample table lists roughly 2,000,000 clones, roughly 93% of them with a count of one. Around 1.7% of the sample is taken by the ten largest.

CD8 naive samples were obtained by positive selection for CCR7 among CD45RO-negative cells, yielding a CD45RA+CCR7+ population from which TemRA cells were excluded. The donors were healthy, HIV-negative adults with no recently reported acute infections or vaccinations. Every donor was a Caucasian adult residing in Nashville, Tennessee, USA. Blood was obtained by leukapheresis, after which PBMCs were separated by Ficoll-Histopaque density gradient centrifugation and cryopreserved in liquid nitrogen vapor phase. Purity and quantity of every magnetically sorted T cell population were checked by analytical flow cytometry. Each sorted fraction had its genomic DNA isolated and then quantified by UV absorbance on a Nanodrop 2000c.

The sequenced sample consisted of naive CD8+ T cells from PBMCs. This specimen's cell subset or site label, per the study, means: CD45RA+CCR7+. The V and J genes are TRBV7-2 and TRBJ1-1, with 8 bases matching TRBD1. The clonotype was recovered from a man younger than 35 in good health. Some clones in this sample may be carry-over from other donors' samples. The sequenced DNA is TGTGCCAGCAGCTTACGGGGGATCGGACAGGGATCCACTGAAGCTTTCTTT. Its protein reads: CASSLRGIGQGSTEAFF.